The rows below give T cell receptor beta chains drawn from one sample of a study of response to subunit inactivated influenza vaccine. TCRdb fed the RT-PCR reads into MiXCR, producing one record per CDR3 protein. The data hold 500,000 to 600,000 distinct CDR3 sequences, with 10% to 15% observed a single time. The specimen comprised PBMCs from blood, sampled roughly 48 days after vaccination. The receptors come from a man aged 50-59 years who received an inactivated influenza vaccine. Each CDR3 is given with its conserved first and last residue. The order of the fields is V gene, clone size, D gene, J gene, CDR3 protein, CDR3 DNA. The D gene is left open where the match is weak. Clone size, where shown, is once, few, many, or a class for clones that have expanded.

v_gene: TRBV20-1; abundance: few; d_gene: TRBD1; j_gene: TRBJ2-1; CDR3aa: CSATGTGTYNEQFF; CDR3nt: TGCAGTGCTACCGGGACAGGAACCTACAATGAGCAGTTCTTC
v_gene: TRBV20-1; abundance: few; d_gene: TRBD2; j_gene: TRBJ2-3; CDR3aa: CSARDGGAGEVDTQYF; CDR3nt: TGCAGTGCTAGAGACGGAGGGGCGGGAGAGGTAGATACGCAGTATTTT
v_gene: TRBV20-1; abundance: -; d_gene: TRBD2; j_gene: TRBJ2-1; CDR3aa: CSARHPSSGSRSEQFF; CDR3nt: TGCAGTGCTCGACACCCCTCTAGCGGGAGTAGGAGTGAGCAGTTCTTC
v_gene: TRBV6-1; abundance: -; d_gene: -; j_gene: TRBJ2-4; CDR3aa: CASSPSRGVSAKNIQYF; CDR3nt: TGTGCCAGCAGTCCGTCCCGCGGGGTATCGGCCAAAAACATTCAGTACTTC
v_gene: TRBV5-1; abundance: many; d_gene: TRBD1; j_gene: TRBJ1-2; CDR3aa: CASSKDRGLGYTF; CDR3nt: TGCGCCAGCAGCAAGGACAGGGGGCTTGGCTACACCTTC
v_gene: TRBV7-8; abundance: -; d_gene: TRBD2; j_gene: TRBJ2-3; CDR3aa: CASSLADAGGRSQYF; CDR3nt: TGTGCCAGCAGCTTAGCGGACGCGGGAGGTCGATCGCAGTATTTT
v_gene: TRBV2; abundance: few; d_gene: TRBD1; j_gene: TRBJ1-1; CDR3aa: CASSGDRAFF; CDR3nt: TGTGCCAGCAGTGGGGACAGAGCTTTCTTT
v_gene: TRBV7-2; abundance: few; d_gene: -; j_gene: TRBJ2-5; CDR3aa: CASSLAYGGQETQYF; CDR3nt: TGTGCCAGCAGCTTAGCGTATGGAGGGCAAGAGACCCAGTACTTC
v_gene: TRBV6-2/TRBV6-3; abundance: -; d_gene: -; j_gene: TRBJ2-2; CDR3aa: CASSYFHLANTGELFF; CDR3nt: TGTGCCAGCAGTTACTTTCATCTCGCGAACACCGGGGAGCTGTTTTTT
v_gene: TRBV9; abundance: -; d_gene: -; j_gene: TRBJ2-1; CDR3aa: CASSAEGQHDNEQFF; CDR3nt: TGTGCCAGCAGCGCCGAGGGGCAGCATGACAATGAGCAGTTCTTC
v_gene: TRBV15; abundance: -; d_gene: -; j_gene: TRBJ2-3; CDR3aa: CATSRDTGLLLDTQYF; CDR3nt: TGTGCCACCAGCAGAGATACTGGCCTCCTGTTGGATACGCAGTATTTT
v_gene: TRBV4-2; abundance: few; d_gene: -; j_gene: TRBJ2-3; CDR3aa: CASSQEPTSAPDTQYF; CDR3nt: TGTGCCAGCAGCCAAGAACCGACTAGTGCCCCAGATACGCAGTATTTT
v_gene: TRBV29-1; abundance: many; d_gene: -; j_gene: TRBJ2-1; CDR3aa: CSVEPGVDNSYNEQFF; CDR3nt: TGCAGCGTTGAACCCGGAGTGGATAACTCCTACAATGAGCAGTTCTTC
v_gene: TRBV4-3; abundance: few; d_gene: TRBD1; j_gene: TRBJ2-2; CDR3aa: CASSPSTGTGNTGELFF; CDR3nt: TGCGCCAGCAGCCCCTCGACCGGGACAGGGAACACCGGGGAGCTGTTTTTT
v_gene: TRBV15; abundance: few; d_gene: -; j_gene: TRBJ2-6; CDR3aa: CATSSWVSRRASGANVLTF; CDR3nt: TGTGCCACCAGCAGTTGGGTTAGCAGGAGGGCTTCTGGGGCCAACGTCCTGACTTTC
v_gene: TRBV20-1; abundance: many; d_gene: -; j_gene: TRBJ1-1; CDR3aa: CSAVAGPAEAFF; CDR3nt: TGCAGTGCTGTCGCGGGGCCCGCTGAAGCTTTCTTT
v_gene: TRBV15; abundance: -; d_gene: -; j_gene: TRBJ2-2; CDR3aa: CATSRDSKSGGELFF; CDR3nt: TGTGCCACCAGCAGGGACAGTAAATCAGGCGGGGAGCTGTTTTTT
v_gene: TRBV3-1; abundance: few; d_gene: TRBD1; j_gene: TRBJ2-5; CDR3aa: CASSQRQGAETQYF; CDR3nt: TGTGCCAGCAGCCAACGGCAGGGGGCTGAGACCCAGTACTTC
v_gene: TRBV27; abundance: -; d_gene: TRBD2; j_gene: TRBJ2-7; CDR3aa: CASSSFGGPKGLAISYEQYF; CDR3nt: TGTGCCAGCAGTTCCTTCGGAGGTCCTAAAGGACTAGCGATCTCCTACGAGCAGTACTTC
v_gene: TRBV9; abundance: -; d_gene: TRBD1; j_gene: TRBJ2-5; CDR3aa: CASSVGGQGVAETQYF; CDR3nt: TGTGCCAGCAGCGTAGGGGGGCAGGGGGTAGCGGAGACCCAGTACTTC
v_gene: TRBV12-3/TRBV12-4; abundance: many; d_gene: TRBD1; j_gene: TRBJ2-3; CDR3aa: CASSLFGQVTDTQYF; CDR3nt: TGTGCCAGCAGTTTATTTGGACAGGTCACAGATACGCAGTATTTT
v_gene: TRBV7-8; abundance: -; d_gene: -; j_gene: TRBJ2-7; CDR3aa: CARSPNEGSYEQYF; CDR3nt: TGTGCCAGGAGCCCCAACGAGGGCTCCTACGAGCAGTACTTC
v_gene: TRBV2; abundance: -; d_gene: -; j_gene: TRBJ1-1; CDR3aa: CASSPRGGLSEAFF; CDR3nt: TGTGCCAGCAGTCCCCGAGGGGGATTGTCTGAAGCTTTCTTT
v_gene: TRBV20-1; abundance: -; d_gene: -; j_gene: TRBJ2-5; CDR3aa: CSVGGTQYF; CDR3nt: TGCAGTGTCGGAGGGACCCAGTACTTC
v_gene: TRBV20-1; abundance: -; d_gene: -; j_gene: TRBJ1-5; CDR3aa: CSARDFGGGKNQPQHF; CDR3nt: TGCAGTGCTAGAGATTTCGGGGGCGGTAAAAATCAGCCCCAGCATTTT